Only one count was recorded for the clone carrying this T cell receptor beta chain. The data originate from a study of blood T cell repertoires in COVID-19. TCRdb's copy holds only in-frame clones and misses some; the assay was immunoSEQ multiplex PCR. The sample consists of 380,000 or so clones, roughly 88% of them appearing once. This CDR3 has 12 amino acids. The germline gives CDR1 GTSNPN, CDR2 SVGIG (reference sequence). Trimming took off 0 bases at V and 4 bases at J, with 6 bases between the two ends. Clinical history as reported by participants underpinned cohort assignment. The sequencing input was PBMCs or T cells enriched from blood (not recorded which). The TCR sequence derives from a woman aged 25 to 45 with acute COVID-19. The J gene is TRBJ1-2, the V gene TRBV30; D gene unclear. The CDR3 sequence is CAWSVLGYGYTF. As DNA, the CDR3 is TGTGCCTGGAGTGTCCTCGGCTATGGCTACACCTTC.